This section outlines one T cell receptor (beta chain) sequence together with its context. What it binds is unknown. This sample is drawn from a study of early T cells in non-severe SARS-CoV-2 infection. Study overall: Alpha and beta chains were unpaired, from unsorted whole-blood bulk RNA.

Study-wide results and caveats: Matching results from VDJdb favored anti-spike CD8 responses, leaving private and CD4 specificities undetected.

The CDR3 covers 14 residues. V was trimmed by 1 base and J by 4 bases, leaving 11 bases between them. Germline CDR1 reads KGHSH; CDR2 reads LQKENI. In the library, individual cDNA molecules carried attached unique molecular identifiers. TCRdb used MiXCR to reprocess the 5' RACE reads, holding one entry per CDR3 protein. The sample lists about 49,000 distinct CDR3 sequences, around 6% occurring once. The clonotype was recovered from an adult who was a healthcare worker with PCR-confirmed SARS-CoV-2 infection or an uninfected control (not recorded which). The chain links TRBV18 to TRBJ2-7; the D gene is possibly TRBD2 (6 bases). Material: whole blood, obtained at baseline. This CDR3 reads CASSPRTGEYEQYF. The CDR3 bases are TGTGCCAGCTCACCACGTACGGGGGAGTACGAGCAGTACTTC.